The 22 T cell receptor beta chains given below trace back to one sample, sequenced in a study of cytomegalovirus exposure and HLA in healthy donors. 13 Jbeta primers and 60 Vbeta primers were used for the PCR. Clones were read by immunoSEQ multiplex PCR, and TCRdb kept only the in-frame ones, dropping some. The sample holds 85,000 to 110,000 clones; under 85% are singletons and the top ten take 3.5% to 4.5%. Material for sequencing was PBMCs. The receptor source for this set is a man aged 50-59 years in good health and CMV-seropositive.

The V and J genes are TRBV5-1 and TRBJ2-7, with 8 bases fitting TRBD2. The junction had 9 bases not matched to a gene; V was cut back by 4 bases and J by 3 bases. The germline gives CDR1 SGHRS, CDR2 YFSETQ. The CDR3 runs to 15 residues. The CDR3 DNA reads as TGCGCCAGCAGCCTAACCAGCGGGAGTAACTACGAGCAGTACTTC. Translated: CASSLTSGSNYEQYF.

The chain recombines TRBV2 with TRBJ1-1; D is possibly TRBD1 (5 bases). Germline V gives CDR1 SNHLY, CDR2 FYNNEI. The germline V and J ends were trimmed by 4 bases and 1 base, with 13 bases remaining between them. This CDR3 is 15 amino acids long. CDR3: CASSAQTGGNTEAFF. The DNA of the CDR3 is TGTGCCAGCAGTGCACAAACGGGGGGGAACACTGAAGCTTTCTTT.

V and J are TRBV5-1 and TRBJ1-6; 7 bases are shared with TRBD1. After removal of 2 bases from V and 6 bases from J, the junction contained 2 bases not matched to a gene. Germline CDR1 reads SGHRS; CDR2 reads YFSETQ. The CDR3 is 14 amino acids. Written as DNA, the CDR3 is TGCGCCAGCAGCTTCGGGACAGTTAATTCACCCCTCCACTTT. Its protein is CASSFGTVNSPLHF.

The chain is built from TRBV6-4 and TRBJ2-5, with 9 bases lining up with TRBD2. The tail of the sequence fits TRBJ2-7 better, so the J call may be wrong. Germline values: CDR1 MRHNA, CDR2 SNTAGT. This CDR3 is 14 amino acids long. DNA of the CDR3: TGTGCCAGCAGTAGTCTAGCGGGAAGCTACGAGCAGTACTTC. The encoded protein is CASSSLAGSYEQYF.

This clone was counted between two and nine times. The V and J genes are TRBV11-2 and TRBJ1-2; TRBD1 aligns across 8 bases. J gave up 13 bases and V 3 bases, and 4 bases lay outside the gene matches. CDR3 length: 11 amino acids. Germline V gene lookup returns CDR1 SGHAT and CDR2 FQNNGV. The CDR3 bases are TGTGCCAGCAGCTTTGGACAGGGTGGCACCTTC. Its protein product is CASSFGQGGTF.

CDR3 DNA sequence: TGTGCCAGCAGCTTCCGGGACAGGAACCCCGAGACCCAGTACTTC. This codes for CASSFRDRNPETQYF. This sequence joins TRBV7-8 and TRBJ2-5, with TRBD1 matching over 8 bases. The CDR3 totals 15 residues. The trim removed 3 bases at V and 5 bases at J, leaving 8 bases unmatched. CDR1 is SGHVS, CDR2 FQNEAQ, per germline.

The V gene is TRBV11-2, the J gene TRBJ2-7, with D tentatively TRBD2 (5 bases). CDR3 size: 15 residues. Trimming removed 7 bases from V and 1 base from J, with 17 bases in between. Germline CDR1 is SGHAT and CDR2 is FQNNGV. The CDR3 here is CASTLEEALSYEQYF. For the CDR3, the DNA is TGTGCCAGCACCCTAGAGGAGGCCCTTTCCTACGAGCAGTACTTC.

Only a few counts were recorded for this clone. CDR3 sequence: CASSLFQGAEPGNTIYF. In DNA, the CDR3 is TGTGCCAGCAGTTTATTCCAGGGGGCAGAGCCTGGAAACACCATATATTTT. The rearrangement uses TRBV28 and TRBJ1-3; TRBD1 agrees at 8 bases. The germline V gene encodes CDR1 MDHEN and CDR2 SYDVKM. Trimming at V came to 1 base and at J to 2 bases, leaving 7 bases not matched to a gene. The CDR3 contains 17 residues.

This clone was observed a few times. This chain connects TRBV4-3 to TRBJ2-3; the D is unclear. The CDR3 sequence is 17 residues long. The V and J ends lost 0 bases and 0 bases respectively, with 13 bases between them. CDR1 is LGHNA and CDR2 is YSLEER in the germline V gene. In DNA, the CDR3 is TGCGCCAGCAGCCAAGATACAAGCGCCATTAGCACAGATACGCAGTATTTT. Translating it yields CASSQDTSAISTDTQYF.

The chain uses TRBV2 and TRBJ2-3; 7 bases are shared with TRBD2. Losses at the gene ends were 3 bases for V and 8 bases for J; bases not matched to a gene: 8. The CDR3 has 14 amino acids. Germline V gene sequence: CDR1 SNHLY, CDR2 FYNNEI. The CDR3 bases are TGTGCCAGCAGTGATGATGGGGGAGGGCTTACGCAGTATTTT. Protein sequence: CASSDDGGGLTQYF.

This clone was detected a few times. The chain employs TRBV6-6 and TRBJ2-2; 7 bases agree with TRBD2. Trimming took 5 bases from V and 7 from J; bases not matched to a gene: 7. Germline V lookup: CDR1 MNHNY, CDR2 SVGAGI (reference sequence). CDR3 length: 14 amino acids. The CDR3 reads CASSGAGGSGELFF. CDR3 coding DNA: TGTGCCAGCAGTGGAGCTGGCGGGAGCGGGGAGCTGTTTTTT.

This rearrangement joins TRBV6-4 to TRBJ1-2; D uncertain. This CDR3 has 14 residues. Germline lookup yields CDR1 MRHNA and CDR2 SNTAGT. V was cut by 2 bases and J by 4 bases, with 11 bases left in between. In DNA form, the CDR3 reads TGTGCCAGCAGTGACAGTTCGGGTAGCTATGGCTACACCTTC. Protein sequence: CASSDSSGSYGYTF.

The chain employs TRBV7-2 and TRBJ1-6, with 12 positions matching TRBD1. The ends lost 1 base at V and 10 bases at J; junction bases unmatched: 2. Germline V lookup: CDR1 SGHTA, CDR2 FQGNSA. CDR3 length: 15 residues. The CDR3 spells CASSLEGTGGSPLHF. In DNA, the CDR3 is TGTGCCAGCAGCTTAGAAGGGACAGGGGGCTCACCCCTCCACTTT.

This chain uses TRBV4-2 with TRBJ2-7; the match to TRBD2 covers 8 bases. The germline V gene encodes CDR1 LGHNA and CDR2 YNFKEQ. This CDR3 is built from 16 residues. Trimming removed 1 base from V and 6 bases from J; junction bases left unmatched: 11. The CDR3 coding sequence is TGTGCCAGCAGCCAAGTACCAGGCGGGAGGAGGGGCGAGCAGTACTTC. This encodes CASSQVPGGRRGEQYF.

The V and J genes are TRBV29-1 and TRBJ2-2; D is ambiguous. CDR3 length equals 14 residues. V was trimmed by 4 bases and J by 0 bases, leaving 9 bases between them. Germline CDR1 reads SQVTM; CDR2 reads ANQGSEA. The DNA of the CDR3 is TGCAGCGTTGGTTCTGGGCCGAACACCGGGGAGCTGTTTTTT. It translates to CSVGSGPNTGELFF.

CDR3 protein: CASGRLAGKDEQFF. The CDR3 nucleotides read TGTGCCAGCGGCAGACTAGCGGGAAAGGATGAGCAGTTCTTC. The chain recombines TRBV25-1 with TRBJ2-1; 11 bases map to TRBD2. The V and J ends lost 8 bases and 8 bases, in that order; junction bases with no gene match: 8. This CDR3 has 14 residues. From germline, CDR1 is MGHDK and CDR2 SYGVNS.

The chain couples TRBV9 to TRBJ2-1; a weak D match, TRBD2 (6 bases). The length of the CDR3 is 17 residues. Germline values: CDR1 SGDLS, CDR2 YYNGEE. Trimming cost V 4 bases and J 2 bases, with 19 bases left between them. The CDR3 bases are TGTGCCAGCAGCCTCACTCCGGGACTCCTCACCTACAATGAGCAGTTCTTC. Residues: CASSLTPGLLTYNEQFF.

Here the CDR3 reads CASSYRGDIQYF. In DNA form, the CDR3 reads TGTGCCAGCAGCTATCGGGGGGACATTCAGTACTTC. The rearrangement joins TRBV7-9 to TRBJ2-4; 7 bases align to TRBD2. With V trimmed by 4 bases and J by 8 bases, 2 bases remained unmatched. CDR1 is SEHNR, CDR2 FQNEAQ, per germline (reference sequence). The CDR3 extends over 12 amino acids.

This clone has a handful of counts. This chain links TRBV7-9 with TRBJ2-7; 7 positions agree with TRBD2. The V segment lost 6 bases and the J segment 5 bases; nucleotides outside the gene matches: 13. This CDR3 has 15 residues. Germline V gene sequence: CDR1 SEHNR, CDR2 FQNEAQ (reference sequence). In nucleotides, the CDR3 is TGTGCCAGCAGTCCGTTTGGGAGGGGTAGTCACGAGCAGTACTTC. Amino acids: CASSPFGRGSHEQYF.

This chain's CDR3 is CASSPIPGGVGEQYF. As DNA, the CDR3 is TGTGCCAGCTCCCCAATTCCGGGGGGCGTCGGGGAGCAGTACTTC. The rearrangement links TRBV18 to TRBJ2-7, with D possibly TRBD2 on 7 matching bases. V was cut by 6 bases and J by 7 bases, with 22 bases left in between. Germline CDR1 and CDR2: KGHSH and LQKENI. The CDR3 spans 15 residues. The variable domain in full, with the rest retrieved from reference TRBV18 and TRBJ2-7, is NAGVMQNPRHLVRRRGQEARLRCSPMKGHSHVYWYRQLPEEGLKFMVYLQKENIIDESGMPKERFSAEFPKEGPSILRIQQVVRGDSAAYFCASSPIPGGVGEQYFGPGTRLTVT.

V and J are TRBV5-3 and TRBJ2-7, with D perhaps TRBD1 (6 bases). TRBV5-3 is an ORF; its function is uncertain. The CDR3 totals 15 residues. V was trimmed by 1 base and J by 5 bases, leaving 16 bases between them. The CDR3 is CARSLRSGDGNEQYF. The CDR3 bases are TGTGCCAGAAGCTTGAGGTCAGGGGATGGAAACGAGCAGTACTTC.

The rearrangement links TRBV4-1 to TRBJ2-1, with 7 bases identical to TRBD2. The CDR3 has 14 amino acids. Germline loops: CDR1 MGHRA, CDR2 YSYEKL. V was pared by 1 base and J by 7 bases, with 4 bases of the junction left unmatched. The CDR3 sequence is CASSQAGGGNEQFF. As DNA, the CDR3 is TGCGCCAGCAGCCAAGCGGGAGGTGGTAATGAGCAGTTCTTC.